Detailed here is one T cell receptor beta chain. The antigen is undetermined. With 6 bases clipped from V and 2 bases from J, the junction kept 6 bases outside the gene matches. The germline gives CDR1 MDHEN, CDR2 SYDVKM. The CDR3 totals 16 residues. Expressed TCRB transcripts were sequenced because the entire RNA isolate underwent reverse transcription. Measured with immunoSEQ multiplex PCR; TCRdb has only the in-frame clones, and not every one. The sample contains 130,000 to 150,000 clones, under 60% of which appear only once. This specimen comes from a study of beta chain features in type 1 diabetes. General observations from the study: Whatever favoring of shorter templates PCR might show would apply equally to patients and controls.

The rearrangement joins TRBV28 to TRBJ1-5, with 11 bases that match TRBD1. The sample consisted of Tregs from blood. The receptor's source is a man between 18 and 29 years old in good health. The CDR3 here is CASRLVGQGGNQPQHF. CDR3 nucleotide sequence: TGTGCCAGCAGGTTGGTGGGACAGGGGGGCAATCAGCCCCAGCATTTT.